This passage covers 32 T cell receptor beta chains from one sample sequenced in a study of blood T cell repertoires in COVID-19. The repertoire was sequenced with immunoSEQ multiplex PCR; TCRdb's copy has only in-frame clones and lacks some. The profile shows about 160,000 clones, approximately 88% of them singletons. Sample: peripheral blood. All receptors come from a woman older than 75 with active or convalescent COVID-19.

The chain couples TRBV13 to TRBJ1-2, with a weak D call TRBD1 (6 bases). CDR3 size: 14 residues. Between the trimmed V and J ends, which lost 3 bases and 8 bases, there was a span of 16 bases. CDR1 PRHDT and CDR2 FYEKMQ come from the germline V gene (reference sequence). CDR3 protein: CASSLKTGYGGYTF. CDR3 sequence (DNA): TGTGCCAGCAGCTTGAAAACAGGGTATGGAGGCTACACCTTC.

This clone was found a few times. V is TRBV3-1 (or the pseudogene TRBV3-2) and J is TRBJ1-5; 9 bases map to TRBD1. This CDR3 is built from 15 residues. Per germline, CDR1 LGHDT and CDR2 YNNKEL (reference sequence). J gave up 8 bases and V 3 bases, and 8 bases lay outside the gene matches. The CDR3 loop is CASSQGTGIREPQHF. DNA for the CDR3: TGTGCCAGCAGCCAGGGGACAGGGATTAGGGAGCCCCAGCATTTT.

V usage is TRBV2 and J usage is TRBJ1-4; D is ambiguous. The length of the CDR3 is 12 residues. Germline values: CDR1 SNHLY, CDR2 FYNNEI. V was shortened by 6 bases and J by 11 bases, with 13 bases between the two germline ends. As DNA, the CDR3 is TGTGCCAGCAGGGAGGGCGGTGGGAAACTGTTTTTT. Translation gives CASREGGGKLFF.

The chain joins TRBV5-1 to TRBJ2-7, with D possibly being TRBD2 (6 bases). In germline, CDR1 is SGHRS, CDR2 YFSETQ. Trimming shortened V by 4 bases and J by 5 bases, and 16 bases separated the two germline ends. This CDR3 spans 14 amino acids. The CDR3 nucleotides read TGCGCCAGCAGCCGCAGCGGGCCTCGGGACGAGCAGTACTTC. This translates into CASSRSGPRDEQYF.

This clone was found once. The V and J genes are TRBV19 and TRBJ2-5; 8 bases agree with TRBD1. This CDR3 comprises 16 residues. Germline-derived CDR1 and CDR2 are LNHDA and SQIVND (reference sequence). Unmatched junction bases numbered 11, after V lost 7 bases and J lost 1 base. CDR3 region: CASNAGQGLFQETQYF. The CDR3 bases are TGTGCCAGTAACGCCGGACAGGGCCTGTTCCAAGAGACCCAGTACTTC. The full variable domain, its missing parts supplied by reference TRBV19 and TRBJ2-5, is DGGITQSPKYLFRKEGQNVTLSCEQNLNHDAMYWYRQDPGQGLRLIYYSQIVNDFQKGDIAEGYSVSREKKESFPLTVTSAQKNPTAFYLCASNAGQGLFQETQYFGPGTRLLVL.

The chain links TRBV13 to TRBJ2-1, with TRBD2 identical over 7 bases. The germline CDR1 and CDR2 sequences are PRHDT and FYEKMQ (reference sequence). This CDR3 spans 17 amino acids. V trimming: 2 bases; J trimming: 5 bases; junction bases outside the gene matches: 12. The CDR3 protein is CASSLPLGRGKNNEQFF. In DNA form, the CDR3 reads TGTGCCAGCAGCTTACCCCTTGGGCGGGGGAAAAACAATGAGCAGTTCTTC.

The chain uses TRBV19 and TRBJ1-4; the D gene is possibly TRBD1 (5 bases). The germline V and J ends were trimmed by 5 bases and 0 bases, with 25 bases remaining between them. CDR3 length equals 20 residues. The germline V gene has CDR1 LNHDA and CDR2 SQIVND (reference sequence). CDR3 amino acids: CASSARAPGGADTTNEKLFF. The CDR3 DNA follows: TGTGCCAGTAGTGCCCGCGCGCCAGGAGGGGCCGATACAACTAATGAAAAACTGTTTTTT.

This clone was seen more than once but under ten times. The chain is built from TRBV29-1 and TRBJ2-7, with D perhaps TRBD2 (6 bases). Trimming removed 0 bases at V and 6 bases at J, with 12 bases between. This CDR3 has 13 residues. Germline CDR1 and CDR2: SQVTM and ANQGSEA. This CDR3 is CSVEDLSGVEQYF. The CDR3 DNA sequence: TGCAGCGTTGAAGATCTATCGGGGGTCGAGCAGTACTTC.

The chain combines TRBV7-2 with TRBJ1-5; D unresolved. The CDR3 covers 15 residues. Germline assignment: CDR1 SGHTA and CDR2 FQGNSA. V was trimmed by 6 bases and J by 0 bases, leaving 12 bases between them. CDR3: CASSVGDYSNQPQHF. CDR3 bases: TGTGCCAGCAGTGTCGGGGATTATAGCAATCAGCCCCAGCATTTT.

The rearrangement links TRBV25-1 to TRBJ1-2, with 12 nucleotides matching TRBD1. The V gene end was trimmed by 6 bases and the J gene end by 6 bases; junction bases not matched to a gene: 8. This CDR3 is 15 amino acids long. Per germline, CDR1 MGHDK and CDR2 SYGVNS. For the CDR3, the DNA is TGTGCCAGCAGGGGACAGGGGGCGCTTCTGAATGGCTACACCTTC. Its translation: CASRGQGALLNGYTF.

This clone occurred once. The genes are TRBV27 and TRBJ2-2, with TRBD1 matching over 8 bases. There are 15 residues in the CDR3. The germline gives CDR1 MNHEY, CDR2 SMNVEV (reference sequence). The V gene end was trimmed by 7 bases and the J gene end by 1 base; junction bases not matched to a gene: 5. CDR3 DNA sequence: TGTGCCAGCACAGGGGGCTCTCAGAACACCGGGGAGCTGTTTTTT. Protein: CASTGGSQNTGELFF.

CDR3 DNA sequence: TGTGCCAGCAGCTTGGGGAACAGGGCAACTGAAGCTTTCTTT. Translation: CASSLGNRATEAFF. J is TRBJ1-1 and V is TRBV5-4, with D possibly TRBD1 on 6 matching bases. The CDR3 sequence is 14 residues long. Deletions cut 0 bases from V and 5 bases from J, with 11 bases between. Germline CDR1 is SGHNT and CDR2 is YYREEE (reference sequence).

The chain couples TRBV19 to TRBJ2-7; D is perhaps TRBD1 (6 bases). Germline V CDR1 and CDR2: LNHDA, SQIVND (reference sequence). The V and J ends lost 3 bases and 4 bases respectively, with 13 bases between them. The CDR3 runs to 14 residues. The DNA of the CDR3 is TGTGCCAGTAGTATCCGAGGGGGAGAGTACGAGCAGTACTTC. As protein: CASSIRGGEYEQYF.

The gene calls are TRBV10-3 and TRBJ1-6; D is perhaps TRBD1 (5 bases). Germline lookup yields CDR1 ENHRY and CDR2 SYGVKD. The CDR3 totals 16 residues. Trimming shortened V by 0 bases and J by 4 bases, and 10 bases separated the two germline ends. The CDR3 region has the DNA TGTGCCATCAGTGAGTCTGGGGGACTGTATAATTCACCCCTCCACTTT. It encodes CAISESGGLYNSPLHF.

The chain links TRBV18 to TRBJ2-3; 9 bases are shared with TRBD2. CDR1 KGHSH and CDR2 LQKENI come from the germline V gene. The CDR3 has 18 residues. V lost 2 bases and J lost 5; bases outside the gene matches: 14. CDR3 sequence reads: CASSPSRASGVLGDTQYF. The CDR3 DNA follows: TGTGCCAGCTCACCATCGAGGGCTAGCGGGGTTTTGGGAGATACGCAGTATTTT.

The chain uses TRBV6-5 and TRBJ1-2; D is possibly TRBD1 (6 bases). The V end was cut by 7 bases, the J end by 4 bases, with 16 bases between. CDR1 and CDR2 from the germline V gene are MNHEY and SVGAGI. This CDR3 region has 14 residues. The CDR3: CASIQTGTPYGYTF. The CDR3 nucleotides read TGTGCCAGCATCCAGACCGGGACACCCTATGGCTACACCTTC.

The CDR3 loop is CATRLPGLKKLAGYGYTF. In DNA, the CDR3 is TGTGCCACCAGGCTCCCGGGACTGAAGAAACTAGCTGGCTATGGCTACACCTTC. The chain couples TRBV24-1 to TRBJ1-2; D perhaps matches TRBD1 (5 bases). The CDR3 is made up of 18 amino acids. Trimming took off 7 bases at V and 4 bases at J, with 27 bases between the two ends. Germline-derived CDR1 and CDR2 are KGHDR and SFDVKD.

This chain links TRBV10-2 with TRBJ1-1; no clear D gene. Trimming removed 2 bases at V and 2 bases at J, with 9 bases between. The CDR3 length is 14 residues. Germline V gives CDR1 WSHSY, CDR2 SAAADI. In DNA form, the CDR3 reads TGCGCCAGCAGTGAGCGCCAGGTTAACACTGAAGCTTTCTTT. Its protein product is CASSERQVNTEAFF.

The chain recombines TRBV4-3 with TRBJ2-2, with 7 bases matching TRBD1. V gave up 2 bases and J gave up 7 bases; unmatched junction bases: 4. The CDR3 runs to 14 residues. The germline V gene encodes CDR1 LGHNA and CDR2 YSLEER. The CDR3 loop is CASSQIQGIGELFF. In nucleotides, the CDR3 is TGCGCCAGCAGCCAAATACAGGGGATCGGGGAGCTGTTTTTT.

The chain has TRBV2 and TRBJ1-1; 7 bases align to TRBD1. Trimming took 6 bases from V and 4 from J; bases not matched to a gene: 5. Germline CDR1 reads SNHLY; CDR2 reads FYNNEI. This CDR3 comprises 13 residues. In DNA, the CDR3 is TGTGCCAGCAGGAAACAGGGGACCACTGAAGCTTTCTTT. Protein sequence: CASRKQGTTEAFF.

In the case of this clone: The sample holds other DNA sequences that translate to the same CDR3. J is TRBJ1-5 and V is TRBV9; perhaps TRBD1 as D (6 bases). Trimming took 2 bases from V and 5 from J, leaving 8 bases between them. Germline V gene lookup returns CDR1 SGDLS and CDR2 YYNGEE. This CDR3 contains 13 residues. CDR3: CASSVAGDQPQHF. CDR3 bases: TGTGCCAGCAGCGTCGCAGGGGATCAGCCCCAGCATTTT.

The chain recombines TRBV19 with TRBJ2-5; D gene uncertain. The ends were cut back, 5 bases at V and 4 bases at J, with 11 bases in the middle. Per germline, CDR1 LNHDA and CDR2 SQIVND (reference sequence). The CDR3 has 13 amino acids. The CDR3 sequence: CASSPPRAETQYF. CDR3 bases: TGTGCCAGTAGTCCGCCTAGAGCAGAGACCCAGTACTTC.

The chain couples TRBV18 to TRBJ2-1; 8 bases match TRBD1. Germline CDR1 KGHSH, CDR2 LQKENI. The V and J ends lost 4 bases and 4 bases, in that order; junction bases with no gene match: 6. The CDR3 totals 15 residues. Here the CDR3 DNA reads TGTGCCAGCTCACAGAACTACAGGGGGTACAATGAGCAGTTCTTC. Translation: CASSQNYRGYNEQFF.

The J gene is TRBJ1-3, the V gene TRBV20-1; D is unresolved. The CDR3 length is 9 residues. Germline-derived CDR1 and CDR2 are DFQATT and SNEGSKA (reference sequence). V was shortened by 5 bases and J by 12 bases, with 8 bases between the two germline ends. CDR3 DNA sequence: TGCAGTGCTCCACGACACATATATTTT. Encoded protein: CSAPRHIYF.

V and J are TRBV7-2 and TRBJ2-7; TRBD2 agrees at 12 bases. The V segment lost 1 base and the J segment 2 bases; nucleotides outside the gene matches: 3. Germline V lookup: CDR1 SGHTA, CDR2 FQGNSA. This CDR3 is built from 16 residues. CDR3 sequence: CASSLESSGGAYEQYF. As DNA, the CDR3 is TGTGCCAGCAGCTTAGAGTCTAGCGGGGGGGCCTACGAGCAGTACTTC.

The chain has TRBV6-6 and TRBJ2-5, with D possibly being TRBD2 (5 bases). Germline V gives CDR1 MNHNY, CDR2 SVGAGI (reference sequence). The CDR3 spans 13 residues. V dropped 6 bases and J dropped 2 bases, with 10 bases sitting between them. This CDR3 is CASRPRGQETQYF. In DNA, the CDR3 is TGTGCCAGCAGGCCCCGGGGACAAGAGACCCAGTACTTC.

This rearrangement joins TRBV11-2 to TRBJ1-3; the D is unclear. CDR1 is SGHAT and CDR2 is FQNNGV in the germline V gene. V was clipped by 4 bases and J by 0 bases, with 13 bases between them. CDR3 length equals 16 residues. The DNA for the CDR3 is TGTGCCAGCAGCTCCGACCACGGAGGCTCTGGAAACACCATATATTTT. Translated: CASSSDHGGSGNTIYF.

The chain is built from TRBV19 and TRBJ1-5, with TRBD1 matching over 7 bases. The trim removed 4 bases at V and 3 bases at J, leaving 9 bases unmatched. Germline CDR1 is LNHDA and CDR2 is SQIVND (reference sequence). This CDR3 spans 16 amino acids. CDR3 DNA: TGTGCCAGTAGTACCACCGGGACAGCCAACAATCAGCCCCAGCATTTT. This encodes CASSTTGTANNQPQHF.

The chain carries TRBV7-9 and TRBJ1-2; maybe TRBD1 (5 bases). Per the germline V gene, CDR1 is SEHNR and CDR2 is FQNEAQ (reference sequence). V lost 5 bases to trimming and J lost 4 bases, with 17 bases between them. The CDR3 is 15 amino acids. The CDR3 DNA follows: TGTGCCAGCAGCGTCGAGGGACGGGAGCTCTATGGCTACACCTTC. The encoded protein is CASSVEGRELYGYTF.

V usage is TRBV10-3 and J usage is TRBJ1-1, with a possible D match to TRBD1 (6 bases). Germline V gives CDR1 ENHRY, CDR2 SYGVKD. There are 14 residues in the CDR3. Between the trimmed V and J ends, which lost 4 bases and 1 base, there was a span of 10 bases. The CDR3 nucleotides are TGTGCCATCAGTGCCCCGGGACAGAACACTGAAGCTTTCTTT. This codes for CAISAPGQNTEAFF.

V is TRBV11-2 and J is TRBJ1-1; the D gene is possibly TRBD1 (6 bases). Trimming cost V 1 base and J 7 bases, with 10 bases left between them. Germline CDR1 reads SGHAT; CDR2 reads FQNNGV. The CDR3 contains 13 residues. The CDR3 is CASSLGQASEAFF. CDR3 nucleotides: TGTGCCAGCAGCTTAGGACAGGCCAGTGAAGCTTTCTTT.

The CDR3 bases are TGTGCTAGTGGTTTGGTACTTGGACAGGGTGGGGATACGCAGTATTTT. Protein product: CASGLVLGQGGDTQYF. The J gene is TRBJ2-3, the V gene TRBV12-5; 8 nucleotides match TRBD1. This CDR3 contains 16 residues. Germline CDR1 and CDR2: LGHNT and FRNRAP. The V gene end was trimmed by 0 bases and the J gene end by 6 bases; junction bases not matched to a gene: 8.